This T cell receptor (beta chain) was identified during a study of Tregs in tolerant kidney transplant recipients (dated by TCRdb to between 2018 and 2020). Study-level background: Related donors were used in the transplants with nonmyeloablative bone marrow transplantation, and mixed chimerism was transient in the human trials. The study applied TCRbeta sequencing to find donor-specific regulatory T cells before combined kidney and bone marrow transplantation and then followed those same cells after transplant.

Findings and caveats that apply to the study as a whole: Although technical replication error seemed to be minimal, the question of biological reproducibility was not addressed directly. Because only a small number of patients were included, the study had limitations, and the results will need to be validated in larger populations as well as under other immunosuppression protocols. In tolerant patients, donor-specific Tregs expanded more than Tregs overall, which suggests antigen-driven rather than nonspecific expansion. PCR primers changed over time for some patients, so nucleotide-level comparison across those patients' samples was not possible. Expanding Tregs with activated donor B cells appeared to identify the most biologically relevant and donor-specific TCRbeta repertoire.

The CDR3 starts with the cysteine, ends with the phenylalanine, and has 13 residues. The DNA has 30 bases, all within the CDR3, and is read from base 1. From a lookup of the germline V gene (reference sequence), CDR1 and CDR2 are SEHNR and FQNEAQ. V lost 2 bases and J lost 3 bases; the stretch between them is 7 bases long. For TCRbeta CDR3 sequencing, genomic DNA from the sorted cells was extracted using the QIAGEN DNeasy Blood and Tissue Kit. High-throughput TCRbeta CDR3 sequencing was carried out commercially through immunoSEQ, with PCR amplification with bias correction and internal controls included. The original pipeline was this. Unique productive TCRbeta sequences were defined by CDR3 nucleotide sequence where primers matched, and otherwise by CDR3 amino acid sequence together with Vbeta and Jbeta genes. Sorting error was corrected by removing sequences shared between sorted populations at a frequency ratio of 2:1 or less, and the remaining shared sequences were assigned to the higher population. Sequences were defined as donor-reactive when expanded at least 5-fold in CFSE-low cells versus unstimulated cells and present at a frequency of at least 0.01% in CFSE-low cells. Jensen-Shannon divergence calculated on the top 100 TCRbeta sequences ranked by frequency was used to measure repertoire divergence. For samples with multiple sequencing runs, sorting error was corrected separately for each run before the runs were pooled. The table comes from immuneACCESS by way of TCRdb, which keeps in-frame sequences with V and J called. Part of the clones is missing from these tables; in studies checked, under half for an unresolved V gene and the rest for unknown reasons. The V and J calls and clone size come from that table; D and trimming were worked out from the DNA. The record for this sample contains about 52,000 clones. The top ten clones comprise 0.8% to 1% of the sample.

The sample's time point label, in plain terms: blood sample drawn before combined kidney and bone marrow transplant. Thawed PBMCs were FACS-sorted into unstimulated Tregs (CD4+CD25+CD127-), CD4+ non-Tregs (CD4+CD25-), CD4 cells and CD8 cells. A few combined kidney and bone marrow transplant recipients from the ITN036ST trial were included as patients, and samples were available only from these trial subjects. Healthy control blood was processed to PBMCs by Ficoll density gradient and cryopreserved, and patient PBMCs were collected before and after transplant. For this clone: The specificity of this receptor is unknown. The read halts 3 residues ahead of the CDR3 end, with the missing end drawn from the germline J gene.

Recombination joined TRBV7-9 with TRBJ1-1; too little of a D gene remains to name it. The sample consisted of CD4+ T cells from blood, taken before the transplant. The sequence came from a human donor who received a combined kidney and bone marrow transplant. The CDR3 protein: CASSLRVDTEAFF. Incomplete CDR3 DNA: TGTGCCAGCAGCTTACGGGTGGACACTGAA.